This T cell receptor beta chain was captured by sequencing in a study of immune cell composition in non-small cell lung cancer. The protocol was immunoSEQ multiplex PCR, while the TCRdb copy is restricted to in-frame clones and leaves out a portion. This table has around 5,000 clones, 80% to 90% appearing once. General observations from the study: Roughly 80% of squamous and about 31% of adenocarcinoma cases had tumour-associated clones >0.5%. Lung adenocarcinomas had lower top 10 clone scores and clonality than squamous tumours. Tumour TCR-beta clonality showed no significant link to smoking pack-years.

Germline V gives CDR1 SGHVS, CDR2 FNYEAQ. Trimming shortened V by 2 bases and J by 7 bases, and 17 bases separated the two germline ends. The CDR3 sequence is 16 residues long. Concerning this clone: The antigen is undetermined.

The genes are TRBV7-6 and TRBJ1-4, with a weak D call TRBD1 (5 bases). The sequence was obtained from a human donor with non-small cell lung cancer. Sequencing was carried out using lung tumor tissue. CDR3 coding DNA: TGTGCCAGCAGCTTAAGGGCAGACAGCGGGGGTGAAAAACTGTTTTTT. Its protein is CASSLRADSGGEKLFF.